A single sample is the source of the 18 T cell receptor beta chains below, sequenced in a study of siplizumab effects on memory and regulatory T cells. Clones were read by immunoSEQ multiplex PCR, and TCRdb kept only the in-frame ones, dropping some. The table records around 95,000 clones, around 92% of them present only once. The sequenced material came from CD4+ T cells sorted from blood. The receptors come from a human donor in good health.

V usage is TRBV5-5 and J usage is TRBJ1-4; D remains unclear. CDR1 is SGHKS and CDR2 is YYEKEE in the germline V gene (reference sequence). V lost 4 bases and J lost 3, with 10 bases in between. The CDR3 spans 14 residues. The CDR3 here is CASSVNVANEKLFF. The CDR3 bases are TGTGCCAGCAGCGTTAATGTGGCTAATGAAAAACTGTTTTTT.

CDR3 sequence: CAIRPGSGNTEAFF. In nucleotides, the CDR3 is TGTGCCATCAGACCAGGGAGCGGGAACACTGAAGCTTTCTTT. The rearrangement joins TRBV10-3 to TRBJ1-1; weak D call: TRBD1 (5 bases). Germline V gene sequence: CDR1 ENHRY, CDR2 SYGVKD. The ends were cut back, 6 bases at V and 1 base at J, with 12 bases in the middle. This CDR3 comprises 14 residues.

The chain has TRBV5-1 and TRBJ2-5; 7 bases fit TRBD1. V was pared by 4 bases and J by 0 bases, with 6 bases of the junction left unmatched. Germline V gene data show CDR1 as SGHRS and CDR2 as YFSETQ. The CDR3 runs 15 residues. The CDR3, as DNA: TGCGCCAGCAGCCCAAGAACAGGGGACCAAGAGACCCAGTACTTC. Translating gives CASSPRTGDQETQYF.

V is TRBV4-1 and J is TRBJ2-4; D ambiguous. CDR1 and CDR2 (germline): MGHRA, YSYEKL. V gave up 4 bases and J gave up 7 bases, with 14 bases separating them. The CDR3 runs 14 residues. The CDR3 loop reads CASSPLLGFNIQYF. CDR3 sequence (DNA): TGCGCCAGCAGCCCACTGTTGGGTTTCAACATTCAGTACTTC.

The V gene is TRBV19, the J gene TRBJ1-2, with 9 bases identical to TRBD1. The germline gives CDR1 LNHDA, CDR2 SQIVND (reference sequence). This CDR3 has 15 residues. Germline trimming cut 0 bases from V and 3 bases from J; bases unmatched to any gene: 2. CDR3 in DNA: TGTGCCAGTAGTATAGATCGACAGGGGGACTATGGCTACACCTTC. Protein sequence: CASSIDRQGDYGYTF.

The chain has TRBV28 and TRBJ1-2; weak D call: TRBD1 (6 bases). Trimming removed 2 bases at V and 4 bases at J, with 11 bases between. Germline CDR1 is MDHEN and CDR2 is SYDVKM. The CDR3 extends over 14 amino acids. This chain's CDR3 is CASSLTGHPYGYTF. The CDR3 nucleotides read TGTGCCAGCAGTTTAACAGGGCATCCCTATGGCTACACCTTC.

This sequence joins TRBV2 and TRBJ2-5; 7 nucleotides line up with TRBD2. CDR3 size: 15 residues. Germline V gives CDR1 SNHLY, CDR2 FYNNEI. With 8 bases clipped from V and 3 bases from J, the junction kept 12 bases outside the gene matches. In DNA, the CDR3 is TGTGCCAGCGGGATAGCGGGTAGCCCGAAAGAGACCCAGTACTTC. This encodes CASGIAGSPKETQYF.

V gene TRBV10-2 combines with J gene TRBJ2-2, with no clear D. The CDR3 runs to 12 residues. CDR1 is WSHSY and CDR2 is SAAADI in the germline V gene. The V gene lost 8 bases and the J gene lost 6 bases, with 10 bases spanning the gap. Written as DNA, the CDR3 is TGCGCCAGCCGTGGGTCTGCCGGGGAGCTGTTTTTT. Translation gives CASRGSAGELFF.

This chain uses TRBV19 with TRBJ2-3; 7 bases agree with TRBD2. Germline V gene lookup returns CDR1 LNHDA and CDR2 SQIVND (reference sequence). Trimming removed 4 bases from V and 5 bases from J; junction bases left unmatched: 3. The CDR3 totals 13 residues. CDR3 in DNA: TGTGCCAGTAGTAGCGGGGGAAGAGATACGCAGTATTTT. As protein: CASSSGGRDTQYF.

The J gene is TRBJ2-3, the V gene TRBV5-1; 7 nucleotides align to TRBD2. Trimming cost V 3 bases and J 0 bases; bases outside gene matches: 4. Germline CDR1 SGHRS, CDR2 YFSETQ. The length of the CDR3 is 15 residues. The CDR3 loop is CASSSSGASTDTQYF. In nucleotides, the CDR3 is TGCGCCAGCAGCTCAAGCGGGGCGAGCACAGATACGCAGTATTTT.

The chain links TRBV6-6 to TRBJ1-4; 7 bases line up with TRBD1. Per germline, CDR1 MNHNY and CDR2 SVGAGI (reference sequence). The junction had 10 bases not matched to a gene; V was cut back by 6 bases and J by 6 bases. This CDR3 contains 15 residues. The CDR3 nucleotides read TGTGCCAGCAGCCCCACAGGGGAGCGGGATGAAAAACTGTTTTTT. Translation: CASSPTGERDEKLFF.

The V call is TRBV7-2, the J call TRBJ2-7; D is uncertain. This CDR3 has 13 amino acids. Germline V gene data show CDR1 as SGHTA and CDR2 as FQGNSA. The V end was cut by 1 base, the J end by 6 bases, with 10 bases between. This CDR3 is CASSLGVEGEQYF. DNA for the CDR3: TGTGCCAGCAGCTTAGGGGTGGAAGGCGAGCAGTACTTC.

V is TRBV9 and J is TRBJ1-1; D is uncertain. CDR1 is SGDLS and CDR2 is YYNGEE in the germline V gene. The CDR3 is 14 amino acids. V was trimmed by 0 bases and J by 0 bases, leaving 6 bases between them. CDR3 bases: TGTGCCAGCAGCGTAGGGGCGGTGAACACTGAAGCTTTCTTT. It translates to CASSVGAVNTEAFF.

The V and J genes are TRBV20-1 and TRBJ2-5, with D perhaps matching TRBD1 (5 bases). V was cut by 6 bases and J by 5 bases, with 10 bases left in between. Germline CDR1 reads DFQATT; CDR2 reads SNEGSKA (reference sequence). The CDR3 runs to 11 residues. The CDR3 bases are TGCAGTGCGGGGCGATGGGAGACCCAGTACTTC. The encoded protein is CSAGRWETQYF.

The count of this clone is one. The CDR3 nucleotides read TGTGCCAGCAGTAAGGAGGGCGATGAGCAGTTCTTC. Amino acid sequence: CASSKEGDEQFF. This chain links TRBV7-9 with TRBJ2-1, with D possibly matching TRBD2 (6 bases). The ends were cut back, 6 bases at V and 8 bases at J, with 11 bases in the middle. This CDR3 contains 12 residues. The germline CDR1 and CDR2 sequences are SEHNR and FQNEAQ (reference sequence).

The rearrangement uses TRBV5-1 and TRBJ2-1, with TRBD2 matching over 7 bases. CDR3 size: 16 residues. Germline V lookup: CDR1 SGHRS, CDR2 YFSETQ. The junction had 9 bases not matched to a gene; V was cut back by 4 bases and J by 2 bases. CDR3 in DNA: TGCGCCAGCAGCCTGGGAGGGGACTCCGCCTACAATGAGCAGTTCTTC. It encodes CASSLGGDSAYNEQFF.

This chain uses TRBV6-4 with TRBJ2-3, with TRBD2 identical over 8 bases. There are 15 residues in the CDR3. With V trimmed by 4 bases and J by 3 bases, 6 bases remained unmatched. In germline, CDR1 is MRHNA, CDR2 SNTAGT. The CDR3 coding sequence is TGTGCCAGCAGTGTGGCCCTAGCGGGTACAGATACGCAGTATTTT. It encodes CASSVALAGTDTQYF.

CDR3 sequence: CASSHTLPGGPARKGYTF. DNA of the CDR3: TGTGCCAGCAGTCACACCCTCCCGGGGGGCCCTGCCCGAAAGGGCTACACCTTC. The chain carries TRBV28 and TRBJ1-2, with D tentatively TRBD1 (6 bases). CDR3 length equals 18 residues. Trimming removed 5 bases from V and 8 bases from J, with 30 bases in between. Per germline, CDR1 MDHEN and CDR2 SYDVKM.